Listed below are T cell receptor beta chains from one sample, sequenced in a study of T cells in Graves' hyperthyroidism and ophthalmopathy. TCRdb reanalysed the multiplex PCR reads using MiXCR and keeps one entry per CDR3 protein. The sample records about 300,000 distinct CDR3 sequences, about 25% being singletons. The sample consisted of blood. These receptor sequences come from a man aged 35 to 55 with Graves' hyperthyroidism that later progressed to Graves' ophthalmopathy. CDR3s include the opening cysteine and the closing phenylalanine or tryptophan. Fields, in order: J gene, V gene, clone size, CDR3 protein. Size tells how often a clone was seen (once, few, many) or the class of an expanded clone, and some rows leave it out.

J: TRBJ1-1; V: TRBV28; size: few; CDR3: CASRAAGHTNTEAFF
J: TRBJ1-1; V: TRBV28; size: .; CDR3: CASSPGTYENTEAFF
J: TRBJ1-1; V: TRBV7-3; size: many; CDR3: CASSKLGQATEASF
J: TRBJ1-2; V: TRBV6-1; size: many; CDR3: CASSDPGLLYTF
J: TRBJ1-1; V: TRBV20-1; size: many; CDR3: CSARRQGLNTEAFF
J: TRBJ2-7; V: TRBV11-2; size: once; CDR3: CASSPNSGRGSYEQYF
J: TRBJ1-1; V: TRBV12-5; size: .; CDR3: CASGLGLGQEAFF
J: TRBJ2-3; V: TRBV19; size: many; CDR3: CASSIRDRGSTDTQYF
J: TRBJ2-5; V: TRBV7-2; size: few; CDR3: CASSLWGRGQETQYF
J: TRBJ2-7; V: TRBV5-1; size: many; CDR3: CASSLVSNEQYF
J: TRBJ2-2; V: TRBV11-2; size: .; CDR3: CASSPPWWTGTPGELFF
J: TRBJ2-7; V: TRBV13; size: many; CDR3: CASSGRLAGARAGEQYF
J: TRBJ1-5; V: TRBV20-1; size: many; CDR3: CSATPGNSNQPQHF
J: TRBJ1-5; V: TRBV12-3/TRBV12-4; size: .; CDR3: CASSGNRDRAPQPQHF
J: TRBJ1-1; V: TRBV18; size: many; CDR3: CASSRTGSNTEAFF
J: TRBJ1-1; V: TRBV10-3; size: many; CDR3: CAIARSDSGGTEAFF